What follows are 12 T cell receptor beta chains derived from one specimen sequenced in a study of cytomegalovirus exposure and HLA in healthy donors (dated by TCRdb to 2017 to 2019). Library method: the immunoSEQ multiplex PCR assay. Held by TCRdb, this immuneACCESS table contains in-frame sequences only and omits some clones. Under half of the omission traces to an unresolved V gene where checked; the cause of the rest is unknown. This sample is represented by approximately 260,000 clones; around 87% of them were singletons. The biggest ten clones account for around 1.2% of the sample. The sample consisted of PBMCs. These receptors all come from a young woman in good health and CMV-seropositive.

This chain joins TRBV9 and TRBJ2-7, with TRBD1 identical over 7 bases. With 3 bases clipped from V and 5 bases from J, the junction kept 14 bases outside the gene matches. Germline loops: CDR1 SGDLS, CDR2 YYNGEE. CDR3 size: 16 residues. Here the CDR3 reads CASSGKATGLLHEQYF. The DNA for the CDR3 is TGTGCCAGCAGCGGAAAAGCGACAGGGCTTCTCCACGAGCAGTACTTC.

This clone occurred once. This chain joins TRBV27 and TRBJ1-1, with 7 bases that match TRBD1. The trim removed 4 bases at V and 11 bases at J, leaving 7 bases unmatched. The CDR3 length is 12 residues. Per germline, CDR1 MNHEY and CDR2 SMNVEV (reference sequence). CDR3 nucleotides: TGTGCCAGCAGTTATCCGCCCAGGGGGGCTTTCTTT. This gives the protein CASSYPPRGAFF.

The CDR3 DNA is TGTGCCAGCACCCAAGGAGGGTTCGGGCAGCCCCAGCATTTT. It translates to CASTQGGFGQPQHF. The chain links TRBV5-6 to TRBJ1-5, with unresolved D. The length of the CDR3 is 14 residues. Germline V gene data show CDR1 as SGHDT and CDR2 as YYEEEE. V was trimmed by 6 bases and J by 7 bases, leaving 17 bases between them. Using reference TRBV5-6 and TRBJ1-5 for the parts outside the CDR3, the full variable domain is DAGVTQSPTHLIKTRGQQVTLRCSPKSGHDTVSWYQQALGQGPQFIFQYYEEEERQRGNFPDRFSGHQFPNYSSELNVNALLLGDSALYLCASTQGGFGQPQHFGDGTRLSIL.

The rearrangement links TRBV11-3 to TRBJ1-1; no clear D gene. CDR3 length: 11 residues. From germline, CDR1 is SGHNT and CDR2 YENEEA. The ends were cut back, 2 bases at V and 7 bases at J, with 5 bases in the middle. In DNA, the CDR3 is TGTGCCAGCAGCTTAAGAGATGAAGCTTTCTTT. Amino acids: CASSLRDEAFF.

The genes are TRBV2 and TRBJ1-2; no firm D call. CDR1 is SNHLY, CDR2 FYNNEI, per germline. The V end lost 4 bases, the J end lost 8 bases, and 20 bases lay between the germline ends. This CDR3 spans 15 amino acids. CDR3 region: CASSASKDPWEGYTF. DNA of the CDR3: TGTGCCAGCAGTGCAAGCAAGGACCCCTGGGAGGGCTACACCTTC.

V usage is TRBV18 and J usage is TRBJ2-1, with D possibly being TRBD2 (5 bases). Trimming took off 6 bases at V and 4 bases at J, with 10 bases between the two ends. The length of the CDR3 is 13 residues. Germline V gene data show CDR1 as KGHSH and CDR2 as LQKENI. The CDR3 sequence: CASSPGVYNEQFF. CDR3 in DNA: TGTGCCAGCTCTCCCGGGGTTTACAATGAGCAGTTCTTC.

The chain has TRBV7-9 and TRBJ2-1, with D maybe TRBD2 (6 bases). Germline loops: CDR1 SEHNR, CDR2 FQNEAQ (reference sequence). V was pared by 1 base and J by 8 bases, with 27 bases between. The CDR3 is 19 residues long. This chain's CDR3 is CASSLGVGGGFRSEDEQFF. CDR3 DNA sequence: TGTGCCAGCAGCTTAGGCGTCGGGGGAGGCTTCAGGTCCGAGGATGAGCAGTTCTTC.

This chain uses TRBV18 with TRBJ2-3; TRBD1 is a possible D gene (6 bases). V gave up 2 bases and J gave up 6 bases, with 9 bases separating them. The CDR3 length is 13 residues. CDR1 KGHSH and CDR2 LQKENI come from the germline V gene. Written as DNA, the CDR3 is TGTGCCAGCTCACCAGGGGGCGTCGATACGCAGTATTTT. Its protein product is CASSPGGVDTQYF.

The chain carries TRBV9 and TRBJ1-1; no firm D call. The CDR3 length is 13 residues. Germline CDR1 reads SGDLS; CDR2 reads YYNGEE. V was clipped by 1 base and J by 0 bases, with 4 bases between them. The CDR3 spells CASSVHVNTEAFF. In DNA, the CDR3 is TGTGCCAGCAGCGTACATGTGAACACTGAAGCTTTCTTT. Full variable domain (missing parts from reference TRBV9 and TRBJ1-1): DSGVTQTPKHLITATGQRVTLRCSPRSGDLSVYWYQQSLDQGLQFLIQYYNGEERAKGNILERFSAQQFPDLHSELNLSSLELGDSALYFCASSVHVNTEAFFGQGTRLTVV.

The V call is TRBV4-1, the J call TRBJ2-7, with TRBD1 matching over 9 bases. V trimming: 4 bases; J trimming: 3 bases; junction bases outside the gene matches: 4. CDR3 length: 14 residues. The germline V gene encodes CDR1 MGHRA and CDR2 YSYEKL. The CDR3 coding sequence is TGCGCCAGCAGCCGAGGGACAGGGATCTACGAGCAGTACTTC. Its translation is CASSRGTGIYEQYF.

The V and J genes are TRBV28 and TRBJ2-7, with 7 bases lining up with TRBD2. Germline CDR1 MDHEN, CDR2 SYDVKM. The CDR3 extends over 16 amino acids. V lost 2 bases and J lost 6; bases outside the gene matches: 13. CDR3 DNA: TGTGCCAGCAGTTTAGATGTGGGCGGGAGTTCTGGCGAGCAGTACTTC. It encodes CASSLDVGGSSGEQYF.

The V gene is TRBV10-3, the J gene TRBJ2-1, with 13 positions matching TRBD2. Germline CDR1 reads ENHRY; CDR2 reads SYGVKD. With 6 bases clipped from V and 4 bases from J, the junction kept 6 bases outside the gene matches. The CDR3 sequence is 16 residues long. CDR3 bases: TGTGCCATCAGCGAGGGACTAGCGGGGATTTACAATGAGCAGTTCTTC. Protein sequence: CAISEGLAGIYNEQFF.